This paragraph reports one T cell receptor (beta chain). Its antigen is as yet unknown. This sample is part of a study of T cell responses to AZD1222 COVID-19 vaccine. Here immunoSEQ multiplex PCR was the method, and the copy in TCRdb shows in-frame clones only, minus some. The sample shows 150,000 or so clones, 70% to 90% of them seen only once. Whole-study findings and limits: Baseline seropositivity characterized only a handful of AZD1222 recipients. Receipt of two AZD1222 doses was followed by a rise in Spike-specific TCR breadth and depth. Most donors were white British, females outnumbered males, and clonal diversity was possibly underestimated.

The receptor was derived from an adult in good health. The sequences come from peripheral blood, collected on day 0 of MenACWY control vaccination.

The chain's CDR3 is CASSPSGQEQPQHF. The CDR3 DNA reads TGTGCCAGCTCCCCGTCAGGCCAGGAGCAGCCCCAGCATTTT. This rearrangement joins TRBV18 to TRBJ1-5, with D unresolved. The CDR3 runs 14 residues. Germline CDR1 and CDR2: KGHSH and LQKENI. Trimming shortened V by 6 bases and J by 7 bases, and 16 bases separated the two germline ends. Full variable domain (missing parts from reference TRBV18 and TRBJ1-5): NAGVMQNPRHLVRRRGQEARLRCSPMKGHSHVYWYRQLPEEGLKFMVYLQKENIIDESGMPKERFSAEFPKEGPSILRIQQVVRGDSAAYFCASSPSGQEQPQHFGDGTRLSIL.